Listed below are T cell receptor beta chains from one sample, sequenced in a study of post-analysis software for immune sequencing data. Each CDR3 protein is one row after TCRdb ran MiXCR on the PCR reads. This sample has around 400,000 distinct CDR3 sequences; 30% to 45% occur once, and the top ten carry approximately 7.7%. Sequencing was carried out using blood. The receptors originated from a girl aged 2-9 years with multiple sclerosis. Both conserved end residues are trimmed from each CDR3. The order of the fields is clone size, V gene, CDR3 protein. The size entry is marked missing in some rows and otherwise reads once, few, many or a size class.

- | TRBV20-1 | GPGTPGTEAF
many | TRBV20-1 | SADHGDTDTQY
- | TRBV6-5 | ASSSDRGHHEQF
few | TRBV5-1 | ASSLLPPGLGHEQY
few | TRBV7-2 | ASSPMGRARQPQH
few | TRBV20-1 | SASSRDRANQPQH
few | TRBV28 | ASSADLDRGRAYGYT
- | TRBV28 | ASRQGGYSNQPQH
many | TRBV10-3 | AISVSGSTDTQY
- | TRBV4-2 | ASSPGTGGVGNEQF
- | TRBV7-2 | ASSFGIGGYSKNIQY
- | TRBV9 | ASGGLARNTQY
- | TRBV12-3/TRBV12-4 | ASRRSTSGGTDTQY
few | TRBV4-1 | ASSQPWAGAKNIQY
- | TRBV18 | ASSPWRDRDLYGYT
- | TRBV29-1 | SVEGWTGGVEQF
- | TRBV6-2/TRBV6-3 | ASRDDSTEAF
- | TRBV12-3/TRBV12-4 | ASSSTEQF
few | TRBV9 | ASSVNLDRDEGYT
- | TRBV28 | ASTPGSQGSDEQY
many | TRBV5-1 | ASSLAGQTTYEQY
few | TRBV4-3 | ASSHARGTSGSKDEQF
many | TRBV6-1 | ASKVRGNYGYT
few | TRBV7-2 | ASSFRGSPSADTQY
few | TRBV20-1 | SAGDVQGGFVENEQF
- | TRBV28 | ASSGGGQGTETQY
- | TRBV3-1 | ASSGDSTDTQY
few | TRBV24-1 | ATSVGSNEQY
few | TRBV11-2 | ASSFLEANPNYEQY
few | TRBV6-2/TRBV6-3 | ASSYSLVPGRNYGYT
few | TRBV9 | ASSVATFATQETQY
- | TRBV6-4 | ASRFTINTEAF
- | TRBV20-1 | SARERGNTEAF
- | TRBV4-1 | ASSPPSGATGELF
few | TRBV5-1 | ASSLGLGGTEAF
- | TRBV9 | ASSGDRDYNEQF
- | TRBV29-1 | SVLGGDRGTNEQF
- | TRBV28 | ASRSVAGGLSSYNEQF
few | TRBV4-2 | ASSQDRGQPADLHTDTQY
- | TRBV7-8 | ASSLALAGGLYNEQF
- | TRBV7-9 | ASSSRPTGGPDTEAF
- | TRBV28 | ASRKTGLWQPQH
few | TRBV29-1 | SIWSDTQY
- | TRBV15 | ATSPTGRVEEQY
many | TRBV5-1 | ASSDGTGSLHEQY
few | TRBV20-1 | SAPVRIETQY
- | TRBV6-6 | ASNDRRVNQPQH
- | TRBV4-3 | ASSQDPVLAGGPDTQY
- | TRBV12-3/TRBV12-4 | ASSLAAAKNIQY
- | TRBV15 | ATSRPGGRTDTQY
many | TRBV4-2 | ASSPASEETQY
few | TRBV12-3/TRBV12-4 | ASRWTGGSETQY
few | TRBV29-1 | SVPGGGYQEAQY
- | TRBV7-6 | ASSLARQGNYDEQF
- | TRBV29-1 | SVESPPDGTYEQY
- | TRBV7-8 | ASSLQSVEAF
- | TRBV11-2 | ASSLGGGGGAYNEQF
many | TRBV29-1 | SVRAAETQY
- | TRBV11-1 | ASSLEGGLNSPLH